The rows below give T cell receptor beta chains drawn from one sample of a study of T cell changes during pregnancy in multiple sclerosis. Sequencing used immunoSEQ multiplex PCR; TCRdb keeps in-frame clones, though not all of them. The sample holds about 81,000 clones, just over 90% seen once. The input for sequencing was peripheral blood, taken in the third trimester of pregnancy. These receptors originate from a female donor in good health, enrolled as a control in a pregnancy study. Both conserved end residues are part of each CDR3. D genes are given only for firm matches. A row's size may be missing; if present it is once, few, many or a size class.

CDR3 length,V gene,clone size,J gene,D gene,CDR3 DNA,CDR3 protein
15,TRBV5-1,-,TRBJ2-7,TRBD2,TGCGCCAGCAGCTTGGGCCAGCGGGAGGCTTACGAGCAGTACTTC,CASSLGQREAYEQYF
14,TRBV2,-,TRBJ1-2,-,TGTGCCAGCAGTGTCTTGGGGGGGCGAGGCGGCTACACCTTC,CASSVLGGRGGYTF
15,TRBV6-1,-,TRBJ2-7,TRBD1,TGTGCCAGCAGTGTCGGGGACAGCACCTACTACGAGCAGTACTTC,CASSVGDSTYYEQYF
13,TRBV27,-,TRBJ1-5,-,TGTGCCAGCAGTTTTACCAGGGGTCAGCCCCAGCATTTT,CASSFTRGQPQHF
16,TRBV6-5,-,TRBJ2-7,TRBD2,TGTGCCAGCAGTTACTCGAAACAGACTAGCGCCCTAGAGCAGTACTTC,CASSYSKQTSALEQYF
14,TRBV2,-,TRBJ2-7,-,TGTGCCAGCGCTGATGGGGCACCTTCCTACGAGCAGTACTTC,CASADGAPSYEQYF
17,TRBV18,once,TRBJ2-2,-,TGTGCCAGCTCACCACTGGAGGGGAGTATCGGCACCGGGGAGCTGTTTTTT,CASSPLEGSIGTGELFF
17,TRBV19,once,TRBJ2-2,TRBD2,TGTGCCAGTTCAAACCCGGGACTAGCGACAGGGGCCGGGGAGCTGTTTTTT,CASSNPGLATGAGELFF
12,TRBV5-6,-,TRBJ2-7,-,TGTGCCAGCAGCAAGACAGGTTCGGGCGAGTACTTC,CASSKTGSGEYF
16,TRBV7-2,-,TRBJ2-7,TRBD2,TGTGCCAGCAGGGATACTAGCGGGAGGGCGTATTACGAGCAGTACTTC,CASRDTSGRAYYEQYF
15,TRBV4-2,-,TRBJ2-7,TRBD2,TGTGCCAGCAGCCAAGACGGCGGGAGGGCCGCCGAGCAGTACTTC,CASSQDGGRAAEQYF
15,TRBV6-1,-,TRBJ1-2,-,TGTGCCAGCAGTGAAGGTACGGGGGGCATCTATGGCTACACCTTC,CASSEGTGGIYGYTF
15,TRBV9,-,TRBJ2-2,TRBD2,TGTGCCAGCAGCGTAGTCGCGGGGGGGACCGGGGAGCTGTTTTTT,CASSVVAGGTGELFF
15,TRBV4-1,-,TRBJ2-7,TRBD1,TGCGCCAGCAGCCAAGATCTTCAGGACAGGCACGAGCAGTACTTC,CASSQDLQDRHEQYF
14,TRBV6-1,-,TRBJ1-5,-,TGTGCCAGCAGTGACCAAGGGAGGTATCAGCCCCAGCATTTT,CASSDQGRYQPQHF
13,TRBV6-1,-,TRBJ2-1,-,TGTGCCAGCAGTAAGACAGAGTACAATGAGCAGTTCTTC,CASSKTEYNEQFF
15,TRBV19,-,TRBJ2-1,-,TGTGCCACCCAACATAGACAGGGAGGATACAATGAGCAGTTCTTC,CATQHRQGGYNEQFF
14,TRBV27,-,TRBJ2-7,TRBD1,TGTGCCAGCAGGACCACAGGGGTGGCCTCCGAGCAGTACTTC,CASRTTGVASEQYF
12,TRBV16,-,TRBJ1-2,-,TGTGCCAGCAGCCAAGGGCTCTATGGCTACACCTTC,CASSQGLYGYTF
15,TRBV5-4,-,TRBJ1-1,-,TGTGCCAGCAGCATGAGACAGACAGAGGCCCCTGAAGCTTTCTTT,CASSMRQTEAPEAFF
16,TRBV15,-,TRBJ2-3,-,TGTGCCACCAGCAGAGTTAAGGGAAGGGGAACAGATACGCAGTATTTT,CATSRVKGRGTDTQYF
14,TRBV27,-,TRBJ2-7,TRBD2,TGTGCCAGCAGTGTAATAGCGGGAGGGCGGGAGCAGTACTTC,CASSVIAGGREQYF
13,TRBV30,-,TRBJ1-1,-,TGTGCCTGGAGGACTACGAGGAACACTGAAGCTTTCTTT,CAWRTTRNTEAFF
14,TRBV21-1,-,TRBJ2-1,-,TGTCGCACCGGGACTAGCGGATCCTACAATGAGCAGTTCTTC,CRTGTSGSYNEQFF